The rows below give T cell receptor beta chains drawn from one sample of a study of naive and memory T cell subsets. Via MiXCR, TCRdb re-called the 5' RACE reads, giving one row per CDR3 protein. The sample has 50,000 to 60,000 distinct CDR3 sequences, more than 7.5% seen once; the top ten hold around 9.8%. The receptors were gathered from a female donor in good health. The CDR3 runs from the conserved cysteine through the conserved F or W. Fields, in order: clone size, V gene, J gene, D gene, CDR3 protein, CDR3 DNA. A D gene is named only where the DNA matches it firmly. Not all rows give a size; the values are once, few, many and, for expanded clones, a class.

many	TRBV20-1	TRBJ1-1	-	CRAEGGRRTEAFF	TGCAGAGCTGAAGGGGGGCGAAGGACTGAAGCTTTCTTT
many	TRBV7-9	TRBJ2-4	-	CASSLSGAKNIQYF	TGTGCCAGCAGCTTATCCGGGGCCAAAAACATTCAGTACTTC
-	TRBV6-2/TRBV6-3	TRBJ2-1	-	CASSYQYEQFF	TGTGCCAGCAGTTACCAGTATGAGCAGTTCTTC
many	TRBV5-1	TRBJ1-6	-	CASSFAAASDNSPLHF	TGCGCCAGCAGCTTCGCTGCGGCCTCTGATAATTCACCCCTCCACTTT
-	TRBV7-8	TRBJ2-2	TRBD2	CASSLVQAGGPNTGEVFF	TGTGCCAGCAGCTTAGTCCAGGCGGGGGGCCCGAACACCGGGGAGGTGTTTTTT
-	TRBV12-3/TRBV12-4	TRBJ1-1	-	CASSLRSGEAFF	TGTGCCAGCAGTTTGCGTTCGGGGGAAGCTTTCTTT
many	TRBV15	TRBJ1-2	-	CATSRDRGSSNYGYTF	TGTGCCACCAGCAGAGATAGGGGGTCTTCTAACTATGGCTACACCTTC
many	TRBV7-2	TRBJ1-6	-	CASSAERNSPLHF	TGTGCCAGCAGCGCCGAGCGAAATTCACCCCTCCACTTT
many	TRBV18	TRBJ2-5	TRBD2	CASSRGLAGYETQYF	TGTGCCAGCTCACGCGGACTAGCGGGATATGAGACCCAGTACTTC
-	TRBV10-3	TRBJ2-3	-	CAIAAPSTDTQYF	TGTGCCATCGCGGCCCCTAGCACAGATACGCAGTATTTT
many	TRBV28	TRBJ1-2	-	CASIQEGFYLGGYTF	TGTGCCAGCATCCAAGAGGGCTTCTATCTCGGTGGCTACACCTTC
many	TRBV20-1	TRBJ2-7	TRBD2	CSAPLAGSTYEQYF	TGCAGTGCACCTCTAGCGGGATCTACCTACGAGCAGTACTTC
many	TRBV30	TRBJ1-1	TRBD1	CAWSATGDTEAFF	TGTGCCTGGAGTGCGACAGGGGATACTGAAGCTTTCTTT
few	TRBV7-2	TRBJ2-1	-	CASSPQRYNEQFF	TGTGCCAGCAGCCCACAACGATACAATGAGCAGTTCTTC
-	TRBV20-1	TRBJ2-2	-	CSAAAGTTTRELFF	TGCAGTGCTGCCGCCGGGACCACGACCCGGGAGCTGTTTTTT
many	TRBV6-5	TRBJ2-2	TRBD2	CASSPGTSGGAGELFF	TGTGCCAGCAGTCCCGGGACTAGCGGGGGGGCGGGGGAGCTGTTTTTT
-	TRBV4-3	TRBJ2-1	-	CASSQAKGGVFLSYNEQFF	TGCGCCAGCAGCCAAGCCAAGGGCGGGGTATTTCTTTCCTACAATGAGCAGTTCTTC
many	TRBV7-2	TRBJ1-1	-	CASSLRGGGGTEAFF	TGTGCCAGCAGCCTGCGTGGGGGGGGAGGGACTGAAGCTTTCTTT
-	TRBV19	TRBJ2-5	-	CASSGGPQETQYF	TGTGCCAGTAGCGGAGGGCCCCAAGAGACCCAGTACTTC
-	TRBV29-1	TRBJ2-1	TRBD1	CSVEGDGQAIYNEQFF	TGCAGCGTTGAAGGGGACGGACAGGCTATATACAATGAGCAGTTCTTC
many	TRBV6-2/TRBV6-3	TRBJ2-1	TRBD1	CASTPGQVTNEQFF	TGTGCCAGCACTCCGGGACAGGTCACAAATGAGCAGTTCTTC
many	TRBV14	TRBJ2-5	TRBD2	CASSRTSGGSQETQYF	TGTGCCAGCAGTCGGACTAGCGGGGGGTCACAAGAGACCCAGTACTTC
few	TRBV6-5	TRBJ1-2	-	CASSYRGMGHGYTF	TGTGCCAGCAGTTACCGTGGTATGGGCCATGGCTACACCTTC
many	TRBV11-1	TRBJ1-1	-	CASSLIGLGSAEAFF	TGTGCCAGCAGCCTGATCGGACTGGGAAGCGCTGAAGCTTTCTTT
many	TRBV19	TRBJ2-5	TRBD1	CASSPGGQGGRGETQYF	TGTGCCAGTAGCCCTGGGGGACAGGGCGGACGCGGAGAGACCCAGTACTTC
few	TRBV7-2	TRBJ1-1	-	CASTPYVNTEAFF	TGTGCCAGCACCCCCTACGTTAACACTGAAGCTTTCTTT